This T cell receptor (beta chain) is from a study of T cells after yellow fever vaccination. Findings and caveats of the study: Overlap between CD4 and CD8 compartments was detected for a small share of clonotypes.

The CDR3 has 14 amino acids. The V and J ends lost 2 bases and 3 bases respectively, with 10 bases between them. CDR1 is SEHNR, CDR2 FQNEAQ, per germline (reference sequence). TCR cDNA, made by 5'RACE template switching, carried an added universal primer site and UMIs. MiXCR, run by TCRdb on the 5' RACE reads, gives a single entry per CDR3 protein. The data show 95,000 to 150,000 distinct CDR3 sequences, under 9% seen once. As regards this clonotype: The antigen remains unidentified.

The chain couples TRBV7-9 to TRBJ1-2; D is unresolved. The source was CD8+ T cells sorted from PBMCs, collected on the day of the yellow fever booster vaccination. The clonotype originates from a man aged 18 to 30 who received the YFV17D yellow fever vaccine. The CDR3 loop is CASSLINSYYGYTF. CDR3 DNA: TGTGCCAGCAGCTTAATAAACAGTTACTATGGCTACACCTTC.